This T cell receptor (beta chain) comes out of a study of cytomegalovirus exposure and HLA in healthy donors. Overall study context: Clustering assigned about 76% of the approximately 390 genotyped donors to the Caucasian-associated ancestry cluster.

Study results and caveats: When a later analysis was performed, an Asian-associated ancestry cluster reportedly had fewer N-insertions than the roughly 640-donor mean.

The CDR3 length is 13 residues. The PCR was carried out with 60 Vbeta primers and 13 Jbeta primers. The method was immunoSEQ multiplex PCR; TCRdb's version includes in-frame clones alone and lacks a portion of them. The data contain roughly 160,000 clones, just under 80% of them seen just once; the ten biggest clones take up 3.1%. Note on this clone: The antigen remains undetermined.

The rearrangement links TRBV12-2 to TRBJ1-1; the listed D gene, TRBD1, was not tested against the DNA. TRBV12-2 is labeled a pseudogene. Sample: PBMCs. This TCR derives from a woman aged 45-65 years in good health and CMV-seropositive. The DNA of the CDR3 is TGTGCAAGTCGCTTAGCACGGACACCTGAAGCTTTCTTT. It codes for CASRLARTPEAFF.